The present T cell receptor (beta chain) was sequenced within a study of T-cell memory formation after mild COVID-19. CDR3 length: 15 residues. V lost 5 bases, J lost 1 base, and 15 bases lay in between. Germline V gene lookup returns CDR1 GTSNPN and CDR2 SVGIG (reference sequence). TCRalpha and TCRbeta libraries used 5'RACE with constant-segment primers and UMIs. TCRdb fed the 5' RACE reads into MiXCR, producing one record per CDR3 protein. The data hold 530,000 or so distinct CDR3 sequences, with roughly 17% observed a single time. Study observations and caveats: In pre-infection memory, a portion of responding clones appeared, which suggested that cross-reactive memory joined.

In this sample, this clonotype turned up a few times. The target antigen is unknown. The chain employs TRBV30 and TRBJ1-5; possibly TRBD1 for D (6 bases). The material sequenced was PBMCs or a T cell subset sorted from them (not recorded which). The TCR was taken from an adult woman who had mild COVID-19 (a few samples of this study predate the infection). Cell type and time point are not known. CDR3 sequence (DNA): TGTGCCTGGTCTTTACAGGGAACGAGCAATCAGCCCCAGCATTTT. It specifies CAWSLQGTSNQPQHF.